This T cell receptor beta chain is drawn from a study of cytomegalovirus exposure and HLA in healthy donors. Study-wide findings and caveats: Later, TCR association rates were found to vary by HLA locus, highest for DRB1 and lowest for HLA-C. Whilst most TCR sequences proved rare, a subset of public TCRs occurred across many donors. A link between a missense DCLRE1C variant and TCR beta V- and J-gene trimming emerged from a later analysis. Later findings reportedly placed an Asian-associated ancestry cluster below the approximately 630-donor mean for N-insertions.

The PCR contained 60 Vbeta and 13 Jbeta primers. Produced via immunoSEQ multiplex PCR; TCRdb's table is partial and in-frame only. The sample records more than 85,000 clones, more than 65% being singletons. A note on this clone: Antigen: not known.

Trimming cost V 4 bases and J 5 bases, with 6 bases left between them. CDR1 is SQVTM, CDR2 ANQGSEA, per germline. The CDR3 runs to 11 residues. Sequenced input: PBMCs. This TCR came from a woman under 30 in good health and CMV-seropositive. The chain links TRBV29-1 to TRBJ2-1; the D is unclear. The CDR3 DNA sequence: TGCAGCGTTGTAGCAGACAATGAGCAGTTCTTC. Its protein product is CSVVADNEQFF.